The 31 T cell receptor beta chains given below trace back to one sample, sequenced in a study of T cell repertoires in cytomegalovirus infection. Their antigens remain unidentified. MiXCR, applied by TCRdb to the reads, yields one record per CDR3 protein. The repertoire holds roughly 80,000 distinct CDR3 sequences, with more than 20% as singletons. The source was CD8+ T cells from cultured PBMCs, collected from culture after CMV antigen stimulation. These receptors all stem from a human donor in good health (CMV status not recorded). Some clones in this sample may be carry-over from other donors' samples.

This clonotype appeared a few times. V usage is TRBV24-1 and J usage is TRBJ2-6; D unclear. This CDR3 is 15 amino acids long. Germline V gives CDR1 KGHDR, CDR2 SFDVKD. The V gene lost 5 bases and the J gene lost 0 bases, with 7 bases spanning the gap. The DNA for the CDR3 is TGTGCCACCAGTGTCATTAACTCTGGGGCCAACGTCCTGACTTTC. This translates into CATSVINSGANVLTF.

This clonotype was counted many times. J is TRBJ1-1 and V is TRBV7-2; weak D call: TRBD1 (6 bases). CDR1 and CDR2 from the germline V gene are SGHTA and FQGNSA. There are 17 residues in the CDR3. V was trimmed by 4 bases and J by 3 bases, leaving 21 bases between them. CDR3: CASSSNLRDKLHTEAFF. The CDR3 DNA reads as TGTGCCAGCAGCTCGAACCTCCGGGACAAACTGCACACTGAAGCTTTCTTT.

This clonotype has a count of ten or more. V gene TRBV7-6 combines with J gene TRBJ2-7, with a weak D call TRBD2 (6 bases). The germline CDR1 and CDR2 sequences are SGHVS and FNYEAQ. The CDR3 is made up of 15 amino acids. V was shortened by 1 base and J by 3 bases, with 13 bases between the two germline ends. The CDR3 here is CASSLEEGGVYEQYF. The CDR3, as DNA: TGTGCCAGCAGCTTAGAGGAGGGAGGAGTCTACGAGCAGTACTTC. The full variable domain, its missing parts supplied by reference TRBV7-6 and TRBJ2-7, is GAGVSQSPRYKVTKRGQDVALRCDPISGHVSLYWYRQALGQGPEFLTYFNYEAQQDKSGLPNDRFSAERPEGSISTLTIQRTEQRDSAMYRCASSLEEGGVYEQYFGPGTRLTVT.

This clonotype was counted ten times or more. The chain links TRBV6-2 or TRBV6-3 to TRBJ2-1; no clear D gene. CDR1 is MNHEY, CDR2 SVGEGT, per germline. V lost 0 bases and J 8 bases, leaving 5 bases between the germline ends. The CDR3 length is 12 residues. CDR3 amino acids: CASSYSQDEQFF. The DNA of the CDR3 is TGTGCCAGCAGTTACTCCCAGGATGAGCAGTTCTTC.

There are a few counts of this clonotype. The genes are TRBV3-1 and TRBJ1-1; weak D call: TRBD1 (6 bases). This CDR3 contains 17 residues. Germline V gene data show CDR1 as LGHDT and CDR2 as YNNKEL (reference sequence). V shed 0 bases and J shed 7 bases, with 21 bases lying between them. This CDR3 reads CASSQDPSDSLRDEAFF. CDR3 coding DNA: TGTGCCAGCAGCCAAGACCCTTCGGACAGCTTACGGGATGAAGCTTTCTTT.

This clonotype came up many times. The chain recombines TRBV7-2 with TRBJ1-1; 7 bases agree with TRBD1. The germline V gene has CDR1 SGHTA and CDR2 FQGNSA. There are 15 residues in the CDR3. The trim removed 4 bases at V and 2 bases at J, leaving 7 bases unmatched. The CDR3 sequence is CASSSRDSFNTEAFF. The CDR3 DNA follows: TGTGCCAGCAGCTCCCGGGACAGTTTCAACACTGAAGCTTTCTTT.

This chain connects TRBV12-3 or TRBV12-4 to TRBJ2-1; the match to TRBD2 covers 10 bases. Losses at the gene ends were 4 bases for V and 9 bases for J; bases not matched to a gene: 3. The CDR3 extends over 13 amino acids. CDR3 loop: CASSSGTSVEQFF. CDR3 in DNA: TGTGCCAGCAGTTCCGGGACTAGCGTTGAGCAGTTCTTC.

This clonotype was picked up a small number of times. The rearrangement uses TRBV12-3 or TRBV12-4 and TRBJ2-6, with a tentative D call TRBD1 (6 bases). Trimming shortened V by 7 bases and J by 1 base, and 17 bases separated the two germline ends. CDR3 length: 17 residues. CDR3 nucleotide sequence: TGTGCCAGCATTTTCGAGGGGGTGGGGTCTGGGGCCAACGTCCTGACTTTC. This encodes CASIFEGVGSGANVLTF.

This chain connects TRBV5-8 to TRBJ2-5; 7 bases agree with TRBD1. After removal of 1 base from V and 5 bases from J, the junction contained 5 bases not matched to a gene. The CDR3 has 14 residues. CDR1 is SGHTS, CDR2 YDEGEE, per germline. CDR3 in amino acids: CASSLKTTGETQYF. The CDR3 bases are TGTGCCAGCAGCTTGAAGACGACAGGGGAGACCCAGTACTTC. Full variable domain (missing parts from reference TRBV5-8 and TRBJ2-5): EAGVTQSPTHLIKTRGQQATLRCSPISGHTSVYWYQQALGLGLQFLLWYDEGEERNRGNFPPRFSGRQFPNYSSELNVNALELEDSALYLCASSLKTTGETQYFGPGTRLLVL.

Ten or more counts support this clonotype. The V gene is TRBV5-1, the J gene TRBJ2-7; 7 bases are a match to TRBD1. The CDR3 runs to 14 residues. Germline V gene data show CDR1 as SGHRS and CDR2 as YFSETQ. V trimming: 7 bases; J trimming: 4 bases; junction bases outside the gene matches: 11. CDR3 DNA: TGCGCCAGCGGTCCCCGACAGGGAAATTACGAGCAGTACTTC. Translated: CASGPRQGNYEQYF. Together with reference TRBV5-1 and TRBJ2-7, the CDR3 gives the full variable domain: KAGVTQTPRYLIKTRGQQVTLSCSPISGHRSVSWYQQTPGQGLQFLFEYFSETQRNKGNFPGRFSGRQFSNSRSEMNVSTLELGDSALYLCASGPRQGNYEQYFGPGTRLTVT.

This clonotype was counted only a few times. The chain links TRBV12-3 or TRBV12-4 to TRBJ2-5; 8 nucleotides align to TRBD2. The CDR3 is made up of 12 amino acids. J lost 5 bases, V lost 8 bases, and 4 bases had no gene match. The CDR3 DNA is TGTGCCAGCGCAGCTAGCGGGGAGACCCAGTACTTC. Amino acid sequence: CASAASGETQYF.

This clonotype was recorded a few times. The junction does not match germline at one end; this may be a read error. The chain uses TRBV7-9 and TRBJ2-1; 9 bases fit TRBD2. This CDR3 is built from 14 residues. Germline V lookup: CDR1 SEHNR, CDR2 FQNEAQ (reference sequence). CDR3 loop: CASSLAGNRNEQFF. Here the CDR3 DNA reads TGTGCCAGCAGCCTAGCGGGAAACAGGAATGAGCAGTTCTTC. Full variable domain (outside the CDR3, taken from reference TRBV7-9 and TRBJ2-1): DTGVSQNPRHKITKRGQNVTFRCDPISEHNRLYWYRQTLGQGPEFLTYFQNEAQLEKSRLLSDRFSAERPKGSFSTLEIQRTEQGDSAMYLCASSLAGNRNEQFFGPGTRLTVL.

Only a few counts were recorded for this clonotype. The CDR3 DNA reads TGTGCCAGCAGTTACTCGAGGGCTAGCGGGGCATACTACAATGAGCAGTTCTTC. As protein: CASSYSRASGAYYNEQFF. This chain joins TRBV6-2 or TRBV6-3 and TRBJ2-1, with TRBD2 matching 9 bases. V lost 0 bases, J lost 3 bases, and 9 bases stayed unmatched. The CDR3 consists of 18 residues. Looked up from germline, CDR1 is MNHEY and CDR2 is SVGEGT.

In its sample, this clonotype was seen many times. The chain has TRBV28 and TRBJ2-7; possibly TRBD1 for D (6 bases). The CDR3 extends over 13 amino acids. V was shortened by 4 bases and J by 5 bases, with 12 bases between the two germline ends. CDR1 is MDHEN, CDR2 SYDVKM, per germline. CDR3 sequence reads: CASSSLAGDEQYF. CDR3 DNA sequence: TGTGCCAGCAGTTCCCTCGCAGGGGACGAGCAGTACTTC. The entire variable domain, with the rest obtained from reference TRBV28 and TRBJ2-7, is as follows: DVKVTQSSRYLVKRTGEKVFLECVQDMDHENMFWYRQDPGLGLRLIYFSYDVKMKEKGDIPEGYSVSREKKERFSLILESASTNQTSMYLCASSSLAGDEQYFGPGTRLTVT.

This clonotype was counted between two and nine times. This rearrangement joins TRBV10-3 to TRBJ2-1; 13 bases agree with TRBD2. The CDR3 sequence is 16 residues long. Losses at the gene ends were 9 bases for V and 5 bases for J; bases not matched to a gene: 10. CDR1 and CDR2 (germline): ENHRY, SYGVKD. CDR3 sequence: CAILRGTSGTDNEQFF. The CDR3 nucleotides are TGTGCCATTCTCCGCGGGACTAGCGGGACCGACAATGAGCAGTTCTTC.

This chain connects TRBV7-9 to TRBJ2-7; D is unresolved. The V end was cut by 5 bases, the J end by 3 bases, with 11 bases between. Germline V gene sequence: CDR1 SEHNR, CDR2 FQNEAQ (reference sequence). This CDR3 is built from 13 residues. CDR3 region: CASSPLTLYEQYF. The CDR3 region has the DNA TGTGCCAGCAGCCCCCTTACCCTCTACGAGCAGTACTTC.

The chain uses TRBV6-5 and TRBJ2-5; D is unresolved. In germline, CDR1 is MNHEY, CDR2 SVGAGI. The CDR3 loop spans 14 amino acids. V was trimmed by 0 bases and J by 0 bases, leaving 5 bases between them. The CDR3 loop reads CASSYSNNQETQYF. CDR3 DNA sequence: TGTGCCAGCAGTTACTCTAACAACCAAGAGACCCAGTACTTC.

V gene TRBV5-1 combines with J gene TRBJ2-3, with 8 bases aligning to TRBD1. This CDR3 comprises 14 residues. The V gene's germline CDR1 is SGHRS and CDR2 YFSETQ. Trimming took 6 bases from V and 3 from J; bases not matched to a gene: 6. The CDR3 spells CASTPDRVTDTQYF. The CDR3 region has the DNA TGCGCCAGCACTCCGGACAGGGTTACAGATACGCAGTATTTT. Full variable domain (missing parts from reference TRBV5-1 and TRBJ2-3): KAGVTQTPRYLIKTRGQQVTLSCSPISGHRSVSWYQQTPGQGLQFLFEYFSETQRNKGNFPGRFSGRQFSNSRSEMNVSTLELGDSALYLCASTPDRVTDTQYFGPGTRLTVL.

This clonotype was counted between two and nine times. J is TRBJ1-5 and V is TRBV7-8; no clear D gene. Germline CDR1 SGHVS, CDR2 FQNEAQ. Trimming removed 5 bases at V and 6 bases at J, with 11 bases between. The CDR3 is 13 residues long. CDR3 region: CASSPGKFQPQHF. The CDR3 DNA follows: TGTGCCAGCAGCCCCGGAAAGTTTCAGCCCCAGCATTTT.

The chain combines TRBV6-5 with TRBJ1-2; 7 bases are a match to TRBD1. J gave up 7 bases and V 0 bases, and 8 bases lay outside the gene matches. Germline V gene data show CDR1 as MNHEY and CDR2 as SVGAGI. There are 15 residues in the CDR3. The CDR3 DNA follows: TGTGCCAGCAGTTACTCGGGAGGGGGCGCTTCTGGCTACACCTTC. It is translated as CASSYSGGGASGYTF.

The chain links TRBV12-3 or TRBV12-4 to TRBJ1-1; maybe TRBD1 (5 bases). V was trimmed by 5 bases and J by 5 bases, leaving 12 bases between them. This CDR3 has 13 residues. The CDR3 DNA is TGTGCCAGCAGTCTCGCAGGGCCTACTGAAGCTTTCTTT. Translation: CASSLAGPTEAFF.

This clonotype was recorded a few times. CDR3 amino acids: CSAGGTLSTGELFF. The CDR3 region has the DNA TGCAGTGCTGGCGGGACACTTAGCACCGGGGAGCTGTTTTTT. The chain joins TRBV20-1 to TRBJ2-2; D tentatively reads TRBD1 or TRBD2 (6 bases each). The CDR3 runs 14 residues. Between the trimmed V and J ends, which lost 5 bases and 4 bases, there was a span of 14 bases. Per germline, CDR1 DFQATT and CDR2 SNEGSKA (reference sequence).

This clonotype has a count of ten or more. The chain is built from TRBV23-1 and TRBJ2-1, with 9 bases identical to TRBD1. Being an ORF, TRBV23-1 has a function that is uncertain. The V segment lost 4 bases and the J segment 0 bases; nucleotides outside the gene matches: 13. The CDR3 length is 19 residues. The CDR3 spells CASSPRDRAERHSYNEQFF. The CDR3, as DNA: TGCGCCAGCAGTCCCCGGGACAGGGCCGAGCGTCACTCCTACAATGAGCAGTTCTTC.

This clonotype has a count of ten or more. The J gene is TRBJ1-1, the V gene TRBV5-6; 11 nucleotides line up with TRBD1. This CDR3 region has 14 residues. J gave up 4 bases and V 4 bases, and 3 bases lay outside the gene matches. Germline V gene sequence: CDR1 SGHDT, CDR2 YYEEEE. CDR3 sequence: CASSPGTGGTEAFF. The CDR3 bases are TGTGCCAGCAGCCCGGGGACAGGGGGCACTGAAGCTTTCTTT.

J is TRBJ1-1 and V is TRBV18, with TRBD1 matching 8 bases. The V and J ends lost 4 bases and 11 bases, in that order; junction bases with no gene match: 15. Per germline, CDR1 KGHSH and CDR2 LQKENI. CDR3 length: 15 residues. The CDR3, as DNA: TGTGCCAGCTCACGAGGGGCGGACAGGGAGGCTGGGGCTTTCTTT. Its translation is CASSRGADREAGAFF.

This clonotype appeared a few times. The rearrangement uses TRBV27 and TRBJ2-7; perhaps TRBD2 as D (6 bases). Germline V CDR1 and CDR2: MNHEY, SMNVEV (reference sequence). V was cut by 5 bases and J by 4 bases, with 18 bases left in between. This CDR3 spans 15 amino acids. DNA of the CDR3: TGTGCCAGCAGTCCCAGGGACTCTCTAGGGTACGAGCAGTACTTC. Encoded protein: CASSPRDSLGYEQYF.

The chain recombines TRBV7-4 with TRBJ1-2; D gene unclear. Trimming pared 2 bases from V and 8 bases from J, leaving 6 bases between. The CDR3 is 11 amino acids. Germline-derived CDR1 and CDR2 are SGHVT and SQSDAQ. CDR3 DNA sequence: TGTGCCAGCAGCTTACTAGGGGGCTACACCTTC. Its translation is CASSLLGGYTF. Based on the CDR3 plus reference TRBV7-4 and TRBJ1-2, the full variable domain is GAGVSQSPRYKVAKRGRDVALRCDSISGHVTLYWYRQTLGQGSEVLTYSQSDAQRDKSGRPSGRFSAERPERSVSTLKIQRTEQGDSAVYLCASSLLGGYTFGSGTRLTVV.

The chain recombines TRBV12-3 or TRBV12-4 with TRBJ1-4; possibly TRBD1 for D (5 bases). This CDR3 comprises 13 residues. V was trimmed by 8 bases and J by 14 bases, leaving 21 bases between them. The CDR3 region is CASSGTISIGLFF. The CDR3 DNA sequence: TGTGCCAGCTCCGGGACGATTTCTATCGGGCTGTTTTTT.

The V gene is TRBV24-1, the J gene TRBJ2-1; TRBD1 matches 9 bases. J gave up 8 bases and V 4 bases, and 5 bases lay outside the gene matches. This CDR3 comprises 14 residues. Germline CDR1 KGHDR, CDR2 SFDVKD. CDR3 in DNA: TGTGCCACCAGTGAGTCTTGGACAGGGGATGAGCAGTTCTTC. This codes for CATSESWTGDEQFF.

This clonotype was recorded a few times. The J gene is TRBJ2-3, the V gene TRBV9; 7 bases fit TRBD1. CDR3 length: 17 residues. Trimming at V came to 0 bases and at J to 5 bases, leaving 12 bases not matched to a gene. CDR1 and CDR2 (germline): SGDLS, YYNGEE. The CDR3 loop reads CASSVEGRTGGGDTQYF. CDR3 coding DNA: TGTGCCAGCAGCGTAGAGGGCCGGACAGGTGGTGGAGATACGCAGTATTTT.

The V gene is TRBV7-4, the J gene TRBJ2-2; D is unclear. This CDR3 contains 14 residues. The germline V gene encodes CDR1 SGHVT and CDR2 SQSDAQ. V lost 10 bases and J 0 bases, leaving 12 bases between the germline ends. The CDR3 sequence is CATHLVPNTGELFF. The CDR3 DNA reads as TGTGCCACCCACCTAGTACCGAACACCGGGGAGCTGTTTTTT.